This TCR beta chain was observed in a study of T cells in Graves' hyperthyroidism and ophthalmopathy. Study observations and caveats: Separation of ophthalmopathy from stable hyperthyroidism was achieved by a 13 V-J model.

This clonotype was counted ten times or more. The antigen is undetermined. The germline gives CDR1 SGHTA, CDR2 FQGNSA. V gave up 3 bases and J gave up 1 base; unmatched junction bases: 2. CDR3 length: 14 residues. RNA transcripts gave rise to amplified TCR beta CDR3 regions. During a first-round RT-PCR of the TCR CDR3, the HTBI primer set was used. TCRdb analysed the multiplex PCR reads with MiXCR anew, one entry per CDR3 protein. This sample has 200,000 to 250,000 distinct CDR3 sequences; 15% to 20% occur once, and the top ten carry 28%. The TCR originated in a woman between 18 and 30 years old with Graves' ophthalmopathy. V and J are TRBV7-2 and TRBJ2-7; 8 bases fit TRBD2. What was sequenced was blood. Here the CDR3 DNA reads TGTGCCAGCAGCTTGGGACTAGTATCCTACGAGCAGTACTTC. Its translation is CASSLGLVSYEQYF.